The 9 T cell receptor beta chains listed next were all sequenced from one sample in a study of CXCR3 chemokines and chemotherapy response in bladder cancer. TCRdb re-called the PCR reads through MiXCR, storing one row per CDR3 protein. The repertoire holds 8,000 or so distinct CDR3 sequences, with around an eighth as singletons. The specimen was collected from a patient whose treatment included neoadjuvant chemotherapy. The receptors were gathered from a human donor with bladder cancer that responded to neoadjuvant chemotherapy.

This clonotype was recorded many times. This chain joins TRBV28 and TRBJ2-1; TRBD2 might be the D (5 bases). The CDR3 totals 12 residues. V dropped 6 bases and J dropped 9 bases, with 12 bases sitting between them. CDR1 is MDHEN and CDR2 is SYDVKM in the germline V gene. CDR3 nucleotide sequence: TGTGCCAGCAGGGGAGACGGCGGTGAGCAGTTCTTC. This sequence encodes CASRGDGGEQFF.

Within the sample, this clonotype is medium-sized. The chain links TRBV6-1 to TRBJ1-1, with D unclear. CDR3 length: 12 amino acids. The germline V and J ends were trimmed by 2 bases and 8 bases, with 9 bases remaining between them. Germline values: CDR1 MNHNS, CDR2 SASEGT. The CDR3 here is CASSEFGREAFF. In DNA form, the CDR3 reads TGTGCCAGCAGTGAATTTGGTAGGGAAGCTTTCTTT.

By sample share, this clonotype is large. The chain employs TRBV19 and TRBJ1-1; D is ambiguous. The CDR3 runs to 12 residues. Trimming removed 3 bases from V and 7 bases from J, with 9 bases in between. Germline CDR1 and CDR2: LNHDA and SQIVND (reference sequence). CDR3 amino acids: CASSMFQDEAFF. The CDR3 nucleotides read TGTGCCAGTAGTATGTTCCAGGATGAAGCTTTCTTT.

The table lists this clonotype with many counts. This sequence joins TRBV6-5 and TRBJ1-6; the D is unclear. Per germline, CDR1 MNHEY and CDR2 SVGAGI. This CDR3 is 15 amino acids long. V was pared by 2 bases and J by 5 bases, with 10 bases between. The CDR3 nucleotides read TGTGCCAGCAGTTACGGCCAGCCAGATAATTCACCCCTCCACTTT. Translating gives CASSYGQPDNSPLHF.

In this sample, this clonotype turned up a few times. The chain couples TRBV12-3 or TRBV12-4 to TRBJ1-1; the D is unclear. This CDR3 is 12 amino acids long. Trimming took off 3 bases at V and 5 bases at J, with 7 bases between the two ends. The DNA of the CDR3 is TGTGCCAGCAGTTTGGGGAGGACTGAAGCTTTCTTT. Amino acid sequence: CASSLGRTEAFF.

This clonotype occurred many times. The DNA for the CDR3 is TGTGCCAGCCATAACGGCCCCAGGGGCGAAGCTTTCTTT. Translated: CASHNGPRGEAFF. The chain is built from TRBV5-5 and TRBJ1-1, with TRBD1 as a possible D gene (6 bases). With 7 bases removed from V and 8 bases from J, the gap between germline ends came to 18 bases. CDR3 size: 13 residues. CDR1 is SGHKS and CDR2 is YYEKEE in the germline V gene (reference sequence).

This clonotype was observed a few times. This chain connects TRBV20-1 to TRBJ2-7; TRBD2 is a possible D gene (6 bases). Per germline, CDR1 DFQATT and CDR2 SNEGSKA (reference sequence). This CDR3 spans 11 amino acids. The V and J ends lost 6 bases and 8 bases respectively, with 14 bases between them. The CDR3 loop reads CSAGDSIKQYF. Written as DNA, the CDR3 is TGCAGTGCCGGGGACTCAATTAAGCAGTACTTC.

This clonotype showed up just a few times. J is TRBJ2-7 and V is TRBV18, with D possibly matching TRBD2 (5 bases). Per the germline V gene, CDR1 is KGHSH and CDR2 is LQKENI. Trimming removed 2 bases at V and 6 bases at J, with 14 bases between. CDR3 size: 14 residues. The CDR3 spells CASSPTTDRGEQYF. The DNA for the CDR3 is TGTGCCAGCTCACCAACCACCGATCGGGGCGAGCAGTACTTC.

By its share, this clonotype is large. V gene TRBV19 combines with J gene TRBJ2-1, with unresolved D. Between the trimmed V and J ends, which lost 4 bases and 1 base, there was a span of 8 bases. The length of the CDR3 is 14 residues. Germline CDR1 and CDR2: LNHDA and SQIVND (reference sequence). CDR3 nucleotide sequence: TGTGCCAGTAGTAGACTCGGATCCTACAATGAGCAGTTCTTC. This codes for CASSRLGSYNEQFF. The variable domain in full, with the rest retrieved from reference TRBV19 and TRBJ2-1, is DGGITQSPKYLFRKEGQNVTLSCEQNLNHDAMYWYRQDPGQGLRLIYYSQIVNDFQKGDIAEGYSVSREKKESFPLTVTSAQKNPTAFYLCASSRLGSYNEQFFGPGTRLTVL.